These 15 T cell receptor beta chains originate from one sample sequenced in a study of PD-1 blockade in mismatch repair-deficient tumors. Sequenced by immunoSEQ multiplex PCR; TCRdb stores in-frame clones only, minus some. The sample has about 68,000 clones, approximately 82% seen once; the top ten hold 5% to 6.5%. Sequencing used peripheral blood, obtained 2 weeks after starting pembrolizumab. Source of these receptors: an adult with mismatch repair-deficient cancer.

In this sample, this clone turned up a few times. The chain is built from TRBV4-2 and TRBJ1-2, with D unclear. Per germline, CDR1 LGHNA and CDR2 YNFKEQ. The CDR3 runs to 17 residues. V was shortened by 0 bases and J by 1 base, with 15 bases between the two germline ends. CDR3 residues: CASSQEASTAVNYGYTF. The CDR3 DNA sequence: TGTGCCAGCAGCCAAGAAGCCAGCACAGCTGTTAACTATGGCTACACCTTC.

The CDR3 sequence is CASSLNSGSAYEQYF. The CDR3 nucleotides are TGCGCCAGCAGCCTTAATAGCGGGAGCGCCTACGAGCAGTACTTC. The chain carries TRBV4-1 and TRBJ2-7, with 9 bases identical to TRBD2. The V gene's germline CDR1 is MGHRA and CDR2 YSYEKL. CDR3 length: 15 residues. After removal of 4 bases from V and 2 bases from J, the junction contained 6 bases not matched to a gene.

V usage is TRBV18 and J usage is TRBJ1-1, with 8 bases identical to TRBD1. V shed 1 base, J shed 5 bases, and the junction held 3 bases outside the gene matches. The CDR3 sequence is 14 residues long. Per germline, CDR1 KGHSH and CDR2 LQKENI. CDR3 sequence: CASSPLQGVTEAFF. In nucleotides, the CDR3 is TGTGCCAGCTCACCACTACAGGGGGTGACTGAAGCTTTCTTT.

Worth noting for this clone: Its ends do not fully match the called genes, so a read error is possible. In DNA form, the CDR3 reads TGTGCCAGTAGTTCAAGGGGACAGCTAATAATCTTC. This translates into CASSSRGQLIIF. The chain combines TRBV19 with TRBJ2-7, with 7 nucleotides matching TRBD1. CDR3 length: 12 residues. CDR1 is LNHDA, CDR2 SQIVND, per germline (reference sequence).

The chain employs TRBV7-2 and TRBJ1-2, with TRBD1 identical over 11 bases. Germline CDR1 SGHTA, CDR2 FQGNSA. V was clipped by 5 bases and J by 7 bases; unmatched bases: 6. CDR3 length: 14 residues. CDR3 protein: CASSVGQGAGGYTF. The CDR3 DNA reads TGTGCCAGCAGCGTAGGACAGGGGGCTGGTGGCTACACCTTC.

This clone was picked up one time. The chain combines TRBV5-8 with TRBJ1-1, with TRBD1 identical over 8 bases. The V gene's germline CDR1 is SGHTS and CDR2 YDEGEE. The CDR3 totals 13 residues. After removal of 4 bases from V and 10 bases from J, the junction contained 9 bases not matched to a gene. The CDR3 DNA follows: TGTGCCAGCAGCCCTCAGGGGGCGAGTGTAGCTTTCTTT. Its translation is CASSPQGASVAFF.

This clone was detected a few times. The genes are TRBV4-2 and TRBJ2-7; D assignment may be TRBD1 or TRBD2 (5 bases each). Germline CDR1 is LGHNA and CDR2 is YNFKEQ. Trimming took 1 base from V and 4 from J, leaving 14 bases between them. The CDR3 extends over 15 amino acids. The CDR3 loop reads CASSQGVGTEYEQYF. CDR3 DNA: TGTGCCAGCAGCCAAGGGGTGGGGACCGAGTACGAGCAGTACTTC.

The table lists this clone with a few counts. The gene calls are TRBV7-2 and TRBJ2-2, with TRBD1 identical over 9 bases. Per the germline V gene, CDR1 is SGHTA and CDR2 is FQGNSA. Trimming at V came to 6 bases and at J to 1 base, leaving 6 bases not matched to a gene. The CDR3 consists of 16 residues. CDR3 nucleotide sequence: TGTGCCAGCAGTCCACGACAGGGGGGGAACACCGGGGAGCTGTTTTTT. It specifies CASSPRQGGNTGELFF.

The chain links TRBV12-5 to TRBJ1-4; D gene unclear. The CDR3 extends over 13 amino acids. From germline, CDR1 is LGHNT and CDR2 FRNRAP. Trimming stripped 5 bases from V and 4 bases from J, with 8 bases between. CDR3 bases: TGTGCTAGTGGTGACGAGTTTAATGAAAAACTGTTTTTT. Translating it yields CASGDEFNEKLFF. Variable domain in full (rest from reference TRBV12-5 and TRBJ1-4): DARVTQTPRHKVTEMGQEVTMRCQPILGHNTVFWYRQTMMQGLELLAYFRNRAPLDDSGMPKDRFSAEMPDATLATLKIQPSEPRDSAVYFCASGDEFNEKLFFGSGTQLSVL.

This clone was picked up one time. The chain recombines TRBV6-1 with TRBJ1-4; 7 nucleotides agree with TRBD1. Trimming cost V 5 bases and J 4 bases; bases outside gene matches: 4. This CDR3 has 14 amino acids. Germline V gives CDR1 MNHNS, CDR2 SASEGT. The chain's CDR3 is CASSLGQINEKLFF. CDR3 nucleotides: TGTGCCAGCAGTTTGGGACAGATTAATGAAAAACTGTTTTTT.

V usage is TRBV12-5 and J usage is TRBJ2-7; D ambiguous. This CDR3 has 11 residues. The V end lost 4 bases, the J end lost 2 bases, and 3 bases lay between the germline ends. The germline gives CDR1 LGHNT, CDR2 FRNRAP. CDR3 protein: CASGWTYEQYF. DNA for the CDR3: TGTGCTAGTGGTTGGACCTACGAGCAGTACTTC. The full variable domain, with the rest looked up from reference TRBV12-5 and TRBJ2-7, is DARVTQTPRHKVTEMGQEVTMRCQPILGHNTVFWYRQTMMQGLELLAYFRNRAPLDDSGMPKDRFSAEMPDATLATLKIQPSEPRDSAVYFCASGWTYEQYFGPGTRLTVT.

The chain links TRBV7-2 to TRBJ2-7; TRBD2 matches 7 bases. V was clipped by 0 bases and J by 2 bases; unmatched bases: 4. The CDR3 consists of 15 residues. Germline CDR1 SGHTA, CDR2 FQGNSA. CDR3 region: CASSLAARGTYEQYF. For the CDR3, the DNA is TGTGCCAGCAGCTTAGCGGCGCGGGGGACCTACGAGCAGTACTTC.

The DNA for the CDR3 is TGTGCCAGCAGCCAACGACTAGCGACCAGCACAGATACGCAGTATTTT. This translates into CASSQRLATSTDTQYF. The chain couples TRBV14 to TRBJ2-3; TRBD2 aligns across 8 bases. Trimming at V came to 2 bases and at J to 0 bases, leaving 4 bases not matched to a gene. CDR1 and CDR2 (germline): SGHDN, FVKESK. The CDR3 consists of 16 residues.

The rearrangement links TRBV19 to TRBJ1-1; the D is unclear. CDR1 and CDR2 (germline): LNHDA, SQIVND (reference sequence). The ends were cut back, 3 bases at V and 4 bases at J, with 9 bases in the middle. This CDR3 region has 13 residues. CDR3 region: CASSIGSLTEAFF. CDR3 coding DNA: TGTGCCAGTAGTATCGGAAGCCTCACTGAAGCTTTCTTT.

CDR3 sequence: CASSPTYSSYEQYF. The CDR3 nucleotides read TGTGCCAGCAGCCCCACCTACTCGAGTTACGAGCAGTACTTC. This chain connects TRBV5-4 to TRBJ2-7; D is ambiguous. The germline V and J ends were trimmed by 4 bases and 4 bases, with 15 bases remaining between them. This CDR3 spans 14 amino acids. The germline CDR1 and CDR2 sequences are SGHNT and YYREEE (reference sequence).